The rows below give T cell receptor beta chains drawn from one sample of a study of cytomegalovirus exposure and HLA in healthy donors. Assay: immunoSEQ multiplex PCR; the TCRdb copy retains only in-frame clones and omits some. The sample lists about 170,000 clones, about 85% occurring once. The sequencing input was PBMCs. The receptors derive from a man aged 30 to 39 in good health and CMV-seropositive. The CDR3 runs from the conserved cysteine through the conserved F or W. A D gene is named only where the DNA matches it firmly. Size is stated for part of the rows, as once, few or many counts, or as a class when the clone is expanded.

cdr3_nt,cdr3_aa,v_call,d_call,j_call,clone_size
TGTGCCAGCAGTGGGGCAGCACTAGCGGGAGGGTCCACCGGGGAGCTGTTTTTT,CASSGAALAGGSTGELFF,TRBV6-1,TRBD2,TRBJ2-2,.
TGCGCCAGCAGCCATTTTCGGGACAGGGGAAACTATGGCTACACCTTC,CASSHFRDRGNYGYTF,TRBV4-1,TRBD1,TRBJ1-2,few
TGCGCCAGCAGCCAAGATCACAGCGGGAGCACAGATACGCAGTATTTT,CASSQDHSGSTDTQYF,TRBV4-3,.,TRBJ2-3,.
TGTGCCAGCAGCTTGGAGGTGGGACAGGATTTAACCGGGGAGCTGTTTTTT,CASSLEVGQDLTGELFF,TRBV5-6,TRBD1,TRBJ2-2,.
TGTGCCAGCAGCTCCGGAGGGAACACTGAAGCTTTCTTT,CASSSGGNTEAFF,TRBV6-5,.,TRBJ1-1,.
TGTGCCAGCAGCTTAGGTGCAGGACTAGCGGGAGGGCGGAGCACCGGGGAGCTGTTTTTT,CASSLGAGLAGGRSTGELFF,TRBV7-6,TRBD2,TRBJ2-2,.
TGTGCCAGCAGCTTAAGGGGGAGCCCCTACAATGAGCAGTTCTTC,CASSLRGSPYNEQFF,TRBV7-9,.,TRBJ2-1,.
TGTGCCAGCTCAGGGACAGGTGGAAGAGAAAAACTGTTTTTT,CASSGTGGREKLFF,TRBV18,TRBD1,TRBJ1-4,few
TGTGCCAGCAGCTTCTTCAGGGCTAGCGGGAGTAACTACGAGCAGTACTTC,CASSFFRASGSNYEQYF,TRBV5-6,TRBD2,TRBJ2-7,.
TGTGCCAGCAGCCAAGACAAGGGACTAGCGGGATCAGGACGGGGTACGCAGTATTTT,CASSQDKGLAGSGRGTQYF,TRBV4-2,TRBD2,TRBJ2-3,.
TGTGCCAGCAGCAGTGGAGGCTGGGGTGAAAAACTGTTTTTT,CASSSGGWGEKLFF,TRBV9,.,TRBJ1-4,few
TGTGCCAGCAGCTTAGTGGTCCGCAGCGACTATGGCTACACCTTC,CASSLVVRSDYGYTF,TRBV7-2,.,TRBJ1-2,.
TGTGCCAGCAGCTTGCGAGTGAACACTGAAGCTTTCTTT,CASSLRVNTEAFF,TRBV5-8,.,TRBJ1-1,few
TGTGCCAGCAGCATACAGGTGAACACTGAAGCTTTCTTT,CASSIQVNTEAFF,TRBV7-2,.,TRBJ1-1,.
TGTGCCAGTAGTATAGACAGCGGGAGACGGTCCGGGGAGCTGTTTTTT,CASSIDSGRRSGELFF,TRBV19,TRBD2,TRBJ2-2,.
TGTGCCTGGAGCCTTAGCCCGGGGCCCCAGCATTTT,CAWSLSPGPQHF,TRBV30,.,TRBJ1-5,.
TGTGCCAGCAGCTTTACAGGGACGACTGCTGGCTACACCTTC,CASSFTGTTAGYTF,TRBV7-8,.,TRBJ1-2,.
TGTGCCAGCAGCTCTGGCGGGAGCATCAATGAGCAGTTCTTC,CASSSGGSINEQFF,TRBV7-2,TRBD2,TRBJ2-1,few
TGTGCCAGCACCCGGGGACAGGGGGATCAGCCCCAGCATTTT,CASTRGQGDQPQHF,TRBV6-5,TRBD1,TRBJ1-5,.
TGTGCCAGCAGCTCGTTGACAGGGAGGATCGATCAGCCCCAGCATTTT,CASSSLTGRIDQPQHF,TRBV5-8,TRBD1,TRBJ1-5,.
TGTGCCAGCAGTTACTCGGTTATGGAGAATTCACCCCTCCACTTT,CASSYSVMENSPLHF,TRBV6-6,.,TRBJ1-6,.
TGTGCCAGCAGTTTCGGGGGGGGCAGAGCTGAAGCTTTCTTT,CASSFGGGRAEAFF,TRBV6-5,.,TRBJ1-1,.
TGTGCCAGCAGCGTCCTACTGCCAGATACGCAGTATTTT,CASSVLLPDTQYF,TRBV6-4,.,TRBJ2-3,.
TGTGCTAGTGGTTTGCACAGGGGCGTTGAAGCTTTCTTT,CASGLHRGVEAFF,TRBV12-5,TRBD1,TRBJ1-1,.
TGTGCCAGCAGCTCCGACAGGGTAGGGGGCTACACCTTC,CASSSDRVGGYTF,TRBV7-9,TRBD1,TRBJ1-2,.
TGCGCCAGCAGCTTGAACGGGGGGGACTATGGCTACACCTTC,CASSLNGGDYGYTF,TRBV5-1,.,TRBJ1-2,.
TGTGCCAGCTCACCACTTTCGACAACAGATTCGAACACTGAAGCTTTCTTT,CASSPLSTTDSNTEAFF,TRBV18,.,TRBJ1-1,.
TGTGCCAGCAGCTTAGACAGGCAAAGCTATGGCTACACCTTC,CASSLDRQSYGYTF,TRBV7-2,.,TRBJ1-2,.
TGTGCCAGCAGCTTGTGGCCAGGGAACAGGGAGCAGTACTTC,CASSLWPGNREQYF,TRBV5-6,.,TRBJ2-7,.
TGTGCCAGCAGCTTGATTGGGGCCTATGGCTACACCTTC,CASSLIGAYGYTF,TRBV11-2,.,TRBJ1-2,.
TGTGCCAGCAGTTCCAACATCGTAGACGACACGCCCGGTGGGTATGGCTACACCTTC,CASSSNIVDDTPGGYGYTF,TRBV28,.,TRBJ1-2,.
TGTGCCAGCAGCCAAGACCCGGTGAGGACAGGGGGGTTCAATGAGCAGTTCTTC,CASSQDPVRTGGFNEQFF,TRBV4-2,TRBD1,TRBJ2-1,.
TGTGCCAGCGATCCTACTAGCGGGTATATCGGGGAGCTGTTTTTT,CASDPTSGYIGELFF,TRBV6-1,TRBD2,TRBJ2-2,.
TGTGCCAGCAGTCATAGGACAGCGGGAGGTGGGAATGAGCAGTTCTTC,CASSHRTAGGGNEQFF,TRBV7-2,TRBD2,TRBJ2-1,.
TGCGCCAGCAGCCACCCCGGGACAGGGGGAGATACGCAGTATTTT,CASSHPGTGGDTQYF,TRBV4-1,TRBD1,TRBJ2-3,.
TGTGCCTGGAGCCTTCCGAATCAGCCCCAGCATTTT,CAWSLPNQPQHF,TRBV30,.,TRBJ1-5,.
TGTGCCAGCAGCTTAGAGGGCAGGGTTAGAGGTGAGCAGTTCTTC,CASSLEGRVRGEQFF,TRBV7-9,.,TRBJ2-1,.
TGCAGCGTTGTCACGACAGGGGCAGGAAATCAGCCCCAGCATTTT,CSVVTTGAGNQPQHF,TRBV29-1,TRBD1,TRBJ1-5,.
TGCGCCAGCAATCCAGCGGGAGGGGACACCGGGGAGCTGTTTTTT,CASNPAGGDTGELFF,TRBV10-2,TRBD2,TRBJ2-2,.
TGTGCCTGGAGTGTACTGGTTCAGGGGGCGACCGTCGTTGAGGCTTTCTTT,CAWSVLVQGATVVEAFF,TRBV30,TRBD1,TRBJ1-1,.
TGTGCCAGCAGCGTCGGACTAGCTAGCTCAGATACGCAGTATTTT,CASSVGLASSDTQYF,TRBV5-4,TRBD2,TRBJ2-3,.
TGTGCCAGCGGCTCAACTAACTATGGCTACACCTTC,CASGSTNYGYTF,TRBV27,.,TRBJ1-2,.
TGCGCCAGCAGAGGCGGGAGCTCCTACAATGAGCAGTTCTTC,CASRGGSSYNEQFF,TRBV5-1,TRBD2,TRBJ2-1,.
TGTGCCAGCAGCTTAGCCAGGGCAGGGCGCTTCGAGCAGTACTTC,CASSLARAGRFEQYF,TRBV11-3,.,TRBJ2-7,.
TGTGCCAGCAGTTCCCGGACAGGGGTGGGCCTCAATCAGCCCCAGCATTTT,CASSSRTGVGLNQPQHF,TRBV28,TRBD1,TRBJ1-5,.
TGTGCCAGCAGTCACACGACTAGGCCCACCTACGAGCAGTACTTC,CASSHTTRPTYEQYF,TRBV7-2,.,TRBJ2-7,.
TGCGCCAGCAGCACTGACCGGGACAGCTCCTACGAGCAGTACTTC,CASSTDRDSSYEQYF,TRBV4-3,TRBD1,TRBJ2-7,.
TGTGCCAGCAGCAAAACTAGCGGGAGTACTAGTGAGCAGTTCTTC,CASSKTSGSTSEQFF,TRBV7-2,TRBD2,TRBJ2-1,.
TGTGCCAGCAGCTTGAACGGGAGAGGGAAGCAGACCCAGTACTTC,CASSLNGRGKQTQYF,TRBV7-2,.,TRBJ2-5,.
TGTGCCAGCAGTGCCCTAGCGGGATCCCCCAATGAGCAGTTCTTC,CASSALAGSPNEQFF,TRBV2,TRBD2,TRBJ2-1,.
TGTGCCAGCAGGCCGGGACTAGCGGGGTACAATGAGCAGTTCTTC,CASRPGLAGYNEQFF,TRBV27,TRBD2,TRBJ2-1,.
TGCAGCTACGGGTCCGACTACAATGAGCAGTTCTTC,CSYGSDYNEQFF,TRBV29-1,.,TRBJ2-1,.
TGTGCCAGCAGCTTGGCCCTAAGGGCGGGAGATACGCAGTATTTT,CASSLALRAGDTQYF,TRBV5-4,.,TRBJ2-3,once
TGCGCCAGCAGTCCGACTAGCGGGAGAGGAACCGGGGAGCTGTTTTTT,CASSPTSGRGTGELFF,TRBV10-1,TRBD2,TRBJ2-2,.